The 31 T cell receptor beta chains below come from one sample, sequenced in a study of blood T cell repertoires in COVID-19. The method was immunoSEQ multiplex PCR; TCRdb's version includes in-frame clones alone and lacks a portion of them. The table includes about 250,000 clones, roughly 88% detected once. Sequences were obtained from peripheral blood. The receptors here all came from a woman under 40 with COVID-19, enrolled during active disease.

V is TRBV29-1 and J is TRBJ2-7; possible D gene TRBD1, 6 bases. The germline V and J ends were trimmed by 2 bases and 2 bases, with 10 bases remaining between them. The CDR3 extends over 13 amino acids. Germline CDR1 is SQVTM and CDR2 is ANQGSEA. CDR3 in amino acids: CSVESDSPYEQYF. DNA for the CDR3: TGCAGCGTTGAATCGGACAGCCCCTACGAGCAGTACTTC.

This chain joins TRBV5-1 and TRBJ2-7, with TRBD1 identical over 9 bases. This CDR3 is built from 13 residues. V lost 3 bases and J lost 3; bases outside the gene matches: 1. CDR1 is SGHRS and CDR2 is YFSETQ in the germline V gene. The CDR3 DNA sequence: TGCGCCAGCAGCTCGGGACAGGGCTACGAGCAGTACTTC. It yields the protein CASSSGQGYEQYF.

The V call is TRBV12-2, the J call TRBJ2-7; the listed D gene, TRBD1, was not tested against the DNA. TRBV12-2 is recorded as a pseudogene. This CDR3 is 15 amino acids long. The CDR3 sequence: CASRFPMGQEYEQYV. The CDR3 DNA is TGTGCAAGTCGCTTCCCGATGGGACAGGAGTACGAGCAGTACGTC.

The J gene is TRBJ1-5, the V gene TRBV28; 7 bases map to TRBD1. The CDR3 runs to 17 residues. The V segment lost 5 bases and the J segment 4 bases; nucleotides outside the gene matches: 14. CDR1 MDHEN and CDR2 SYDVKM come from the germline V gene. CDR3 DNA: TGTGCCAGCAGTAAAACCCGAGGGGGCCACCCTAATCAGCCCCAGCATTTT. Translated: CASSKTRGGHPNQPQHF. The full variable domain, in which reference TRBV28 and TRBJ1-5 provide the parts outside the CDR3, is DVKVTQSSRYLVKRTGEKVFLECVQDMDHENMFWYRQDPGLGLRLIYFSYDVKMKEKGDIPEGYSVSREKKERFSLILESASTNQTSMYLCASSKTRGGHPNQPQHFGDGTRLSIL.

This rearrangement joins TRBV19 to TRBJ1-1, with a weak D call TRBD1 (5 bases). The germline CDR1 and CDR2 sequences are LNHDA and SQIVND (reference sequence). Trimming took off 6 bases at V and 8 bases at J, with 19 bases between the two ends. The CDR3 consists of 14 residues. The CDR3 nucleotides are TGTGCCAGTAGCCCGATATCTGGGGCCGGAGAAGCTTTCTTT. Its translation is CASSPISGAGEAFF.

V and J are TRBV5-6 and TRBJ2-7; TRBD1 aligns across 10 bases. After removal of 1 base from V and 5 bases from J, the junction contained 3 bases not matched to a gene. In germline, CDR1 is SGHDT, CDR2 YYEEEE. CDR3 size: 14 residues. This chain's CDR3 is CASSLWGTGDEQYF. Written as DNA, the CDR3 is TGTGCCAGCAGCTTGTGGGGGACAGGGGACGAGCAGTACTTC.

With regard to this clone: Additional DNA sequences in this sample encode the identical CDR3. J is TRBJ2-3 and V is TRBV7-2; D remains ambiguous. The CDR3 consists of 12 residues. Germline CDR1 reads SGHTA; CDR2 reads FQGNSA. The V end lost 5 bases, the J end lost 6 bases, and 9 bases lay between the germline ends. CDR3 nucleotide sequence: TGTGCCAGCAGCCCCACGGGTGATACGCAGTATTTT. Protein: CASSPTGDTQYF.

The V and J genes are TRBV7-8 and TRBJ2-7; D is undetermined. V was cut by 2 bases and J by 7 bases, with 18 bases left in between. The V gene's germline CDR1 is SGHVS and CDR2 FQNEAQ. This CDR3 has 15 amino acids. CDR3 sequence reads: CASSLPRSRVSEQYF. CDR3 DNA: TGTGCCAGCAGCTTACCTCGGAGCCGGGTTTCTGAGCAGTACTTC. Together with reference TRBV7-8 and TRBJ2-7, the CDR3 gives the full variable domain: GAGVSQSPRYKVAKRGQDVALRCDPISGHVSLFWYQQALGQGPEFLTYFQNEAQLDKSGLPSDRFFAERPEGSVSTLKIQRTQQEDSAVYLCASSLPRSRVSEQYFGPGTRLTVT.

The chain has TRBV19 and TRBJ2-2, with 8 bases fitting TRBD2. The CDR3 contains 16 residues. CDR1 is LNHDA and CDR2 is SQIVND in the germline V gene (reference sequence). Losses at the gene ends were 5 bases for V and 3 bases for J; bases not matched to a gene: 8. The CDR3 DNA sequence: TGTGCCAGTAGTTCCCAAGCGGGGGCCGACACCGGGGAGCTGTTTTTT. Residues: CASSSQAGADTGELFF. Full variable domain (remainder filled in from reference TRBV19 and TRBJ2-2): DGGITQSPKYLFRKEGQNVTLSCEQNLNHDAMYWYRQDPGQGLRLIYYSQIVNDFQKGDIAEGYSVSREKKESFPLTVTSAQKNPTAFYLCASSSQAGADTGELFFGEGSRLTVL.

The chain employs TRBV9 and TRBJ1-4; 11 bases map to TRBD1. The CDR3 length is 14 residues. Germline CDR1 reads SGDLS; CDR2 reads YYNGEE. The ends lost 3 bases at V and 5 bases at J; junction bases unmatched: 0. The CDR3 DNA reads as TGTGCCAGCAGCGGGACAGGGGGCAATGAAAAACTGTTTTTT. Translation gives CASSGTGGNEKLFF.

This sequence joins TRBV9 and TRBJ2-1; TRBD1 is a possible D gene (5 bases). The CDR3 loop spans 15 amino acids. CDR1 is SGDLS, CDR2 YYNGEE, per germline. The V end was cut by 1 base, the J end by 10 bases, with 18 bases between. In DNA form, the CDR3 reads TGTGCCAGCAGCGTACCAGGGCTCCCAGGGAAAGAGCAGTTCTTC. Residues: CASSVPGLPGKEQFF.

The chain carries TRBV7-9 and TRBJ1-1, with D possibly being TRBD1 (5 bases). There are 14 residues in the CDR3. The germline V gene encodes CDR1 SEHNR and CDR2 FQNEAQ (reference sequence). The V and J ends lost 8 bases and 10 bases respectively, with 23 bases between them. The CDR3 region is CASGHQLEVSRAFF. As DNA, the CDR3 is TGTGCCAGCGGACATCAGCTGGAAGTTTCAAGAGCTTTCTTT.

The genes are TRBV24-1 and TRBJ2-1, with 10 bases aligning to TRBD2. The CDR3 runs 15 residues. Germline CDR1 reads KGHDR; CDR2 reads SFDVKD. Trimming took 4 bases from V and 9 from J; bases not matched to a gene: 8. The chain's CDR3 is CATSDETSGSPEQFF. The CDR3, as DNA: TGTGCCACCAGTGACGAGACTAGCGGGTCGCCTGAGCAGTTCTTC.

The gene calls are TRBV19 and TRBJ1-1; a weak D match, TRBD1 (5 bases). V lost 7 bases to trimming and J lost 3 bases, with 9 bases between them. The V gene's germline CDR1 is LNHDA and CDR2 SQIVND (reference sequence). The CDR3 totals 12 residues. CDR3 loop: CASTLRDTEAFF. The CDR3 bases are TGTGCCAGTACCCTCAGGGACACTGAAGCTTTCTTT. The full variable domain, with the rest looked up from reference TRBV19 and TRBJ1-1, is DGGITQSPKYLFRKEGQNVTLSCEQNLNHDAMYWYRQDPGQGLRLIYYSQIVNDFQKGDIAEGYSVSREKKESFPLTVTSAQKNPTAFYLCASTLRDTEAFFGQGTRLTVV.

CDR3 DNA sequence: TGTGCCAGCAGCGTAGGAGCCCAGGCAACTAATGAAAAACTGTTTTTT. It yields the protein CASSVGAQATNEKLFF. This sequence joins TRBV9 and TRBJ1-4; no firm D call. The CDR3 is made up of 16 amino acids. The V gene lost 0 bases and the J gene lost 0 bases, with 9 bases spanning the gap. The germline V gene has CDR1 SGDLS and CDR2 YYNGEE.

CDR3 region: CASSLARLAGDQETQYF. In DNA form, the CDR3 reads TGTGCCAGCAGCTTAGCGCGACTAGCGGGGGATCAAGAGACCCAGTACTTC. The rearrangement links TRBV7-2 to TRBJ2-5, with 12 bases fitting TRBD2. The length of the CDR3 is 17 residues. Germline V CDR1 and CDR2: SGHTA, FQGNSA. J lost 2 bases, V lost 0 bases, and 4 bases had no gene match.

The chain carries TRBV2 and TRBJ1-6; TRBD1 matches at 10 bases. V lost 6 bases, J lost 10 bases, and 6 bases stayed unmatched. The CDR3 contains 14 residues. From germline, CDR1 is SNHLY and CDR2 FYNNEI. In DNA form, the CDR3 reads TGTGCCAGCAGCGATGGACAGGGGGGATCACCCCTCCACTTT. It specifies CASSDGQGGSPLHF. Together with reference TRBV2 and TRBJ1-6, the CDR3 gives the full variable domain: EPEVTQTPSHQVTQMGQEVILRCVPISNHLYFYWYRQILGQKVEFLVSFYNNEISEKSEIFDDQFSVERPDGSNFTLKIRSTKLEDSAMYFCASSDGQGGSPLHFGNGTRLTVT.

This clone was counted between two and nine times. V is TRBV4-3 and J is TRBJ1-1; the D is unclear. The germline V and J ends were trimmed by 0 bases and 0 bases, with 17 bases remaining between them. CDR3 size: 18 residues. CDR1 is LGHNA and CDR2 is YSLEER in the germline V gene. CDR3 in amino acids: CASSQESMLYGLNTEAFF. CDR3 in DNA: TGCGCCAGCAGCCAAGAATCGATGCTGTATGGGCTGAACACTGAAGCTTTCTTT.

The V gene is TRBV5-1, the J gene TRBJ1-4; D gene ambiguous. CDR3 length equals 14 residues. CDR1 is SGHRS and CDR2 is YFSETQ in the germline V gene. With 1 base removed from V and 0 bases from J, the gap between germline ends came to 4 bases. DNA for the CDR3: TGCGCCAGCAGCTTGACTTCAACTAATGAAAAACTGTTTTTT. It encodes CASSLTSTNEKLFF.

The genes are TRBV3-1 (or the pseudogene TRBV3-2) and TRBJ2-7; 7 positions match TRBD1. Germline CDR1 LGHDT, CDR2 YNNKEL (reference sequence). V was pared by 6 bases and J by 3 bases, with 5 bases of the junction left unmatched. This CDR3 region has 13 residues. Here the CDR3 reads CASRLQGSYEQYF. CDR3 nucleotides: TGTGCCAGCAGATTACAGGGGAGCTACGAGCAGTACTTC.

This clone has a single count. The chain links TRBV4-1 to TRBJ2-1; possible D gene TRBD2, 6 bases. Germline V CDR1 and CDR2: MGHRA, YSYEKL. Trimming shortened V by 5 bases and J by 12 bases, and 20 bases separated the two germline ends. The CDR3 runs to 14 residues. The CDR3 is CASSFFRLNGGQFF. The CDR3 DNA sequence: TGCGCCAGCAGCTTCTTTCGTCTCAACGGGGGGCAGTTCTTC.

The chain is built from TRBV27 and TRBJ2-1; D may be TRBD2 (6 bases). The CDR3 is made up of 13 amino acids. V shed 6 bases and J shed 7 bases, with 13 bases lying between them. The V gene's germline CDR1 is MNHEY and CDR2 SMNVEV (reference sequence). The CDR3 region has the DNA TGTGCCAGCAGCCCAGGGCGGGGAAATGAGCAGTTCTTC. Its translation is CASSPGRGNEQFF.

The rearrangement joins TRBV6-2 or TRBV6-3 to TRBJ1-5, with no clear D. The CDR3 contains 13 residues. Germline CDR1 is MNHEY and CDR2 is SVGEGT. Trimming removed 2 bases at V and 4 bases at J, with 6 bases between. In DNA, the CDR3 is TGTGCCAGCAGTTACCACGGGAATCAGCCCCAGCATTTT. This sequence encodes CASSYHGNQPQHF.

The V gene is TRBV6-2 or TRBV6-3, the J gene TRBJ2-6; 8 bases match TRBD1. The germline gives CDR1 MNHEY, CDR2 SVGEGT. V lost 6 bases and J lost 1; bases outside the gene matches: 5. The CDR3 sequence is 16 residues long. CDR3 region: CASSPGQGSGANVLTF. CDR3 DNA sequence: TGTGCCAGCAGCCCAGGACAGGGTTCTGGGGCCAACGTCCTGACTTTC.

This clone was detected only a few times. This rearrangement joins TRBV21-1 to TRBJ1-6; the table gives TRBD1 as D, unverified against the DNA. TRBV21-1 is described as a pseudogene. CDR3 length: 16 residues. The CDR3 reads CASSNRPGQGNSPLHF. DNA of the CDR3: TGTGCCAGCAGCAATCGGCCGGGACAGGGAAATTCACCCCTCCACTTT.

The chain uses TRBV10-1 and TRBJ1-3; weak D call: TRBD1 (5 bases). Per the germline V gene, CDR1 is WNHNN and CDR2 is SYGVQD (reference sequence). CDR3 size: 15 residues. V lost 2 bases to trimming and J lost 0 bases, with 8 bases between them. This CDR3 reads CASSEDRYSGNTIYF. Written as DNA, the CDR3 is TGCGCCAGCAGTGAGGACAGATACTCTGGAAACACCATATATTTT.

This chain links TRBV19 with TRBJ2-3, with D perhaps TRBD1 (6 bases). The V end was cut by 4 bases, the J end by 3 bases, with 11 bases between. The CDR3 loop spans 14 amino acids. CDR1 is LNHDA, CDR2 SQIVND, per germline (reference sequence). The CDR3 is CASSTGTRTDTQYF. CDR3 in DNA: TGTGCCAGTAGTACAGGGACACGGACAGATACGCAGTATTTT.

A few counts support this clone. The chain recombines TRBV6-1 with TRBJ2-2; tentative D call: TRBD2 (6 bases). The germline V gene encodes CDR1 MNHNS and CDR2 SASEGT. The V end lost 2 bases, the J end lost 7 bases, and 20 bases lay between the germline ends. The CDR3 extends over 17 amino acids. The CDR3 nucleotides are TGTGCCAGCAGTGAATTACCGAGGACAACGGAGGGCGGGGAGCTGTTTTTT. This sequence encodes CASSELPRTTEGGELFF.

The rearrangement joins TRBV27 to TRBJ2-3; D gene uncertain. Germline CDR1 and CDR2: MNHEY and SMNVEV (reference sequence). V lost 1 base to trimming and J lost 0 bases, with 5 bases between them. The CDR3 has 14 amino acids. This CDR3 reads CASSLLASTDTQYF. The CDR3 nucleotides are TGTGCCAGCAGTTTATTGGCTAGCACAGATACGCAGTATTTT.

The rearrangement joins TRBV6-5 to TRBJ1-1; TRBD1 agrees at 7 bases. CDR3 length: 15 amino acids. Germline values: CDR1 MNHEY, CDR2 SVGAGI. V shed 0 bases and J 11 bases; nucleotides not matched to a gene: 12. The CDR3 here is CASSYSQQGNVRAFF. The CDR3 DNA reads as TGTGCCAGCAGTTACTCACAACAGGGGAATGTGAGGGCTTTCTTT.

The chain couples TRBV6-2 or TRBV6-3 to TRBJ2-7, with a weak D call TRBD1 (6 bases). The V gene's germline CDR1 is MNHEY and CDR2 SVGEGT. This CDR3 has 15 amino acids. The V end was cut by 2 bases, the J end by 1 base, with 12 bases between. This CDR3 is CASSYGGEGSYEQYF. CDR3 DNA: TGTGCCAGCAGTTACGGGGGCGAGGGGTCCTACGAGCAGTACTTC.